Below, 25 T cell receptor beta chains from the same sample are listed, as sequenced in a study of identical twins. One entry per CDR3 protein, called by TCRdb with MiXCR from the 5' RACE reads. Of roughly 250,000 distinct CDR3 sequences in the sample, around 15% were seen once. The sample was memory (CD45RO+) T cells sorted from blood. These receptors were collected from a woman aged 18-29 years in good health.

This clonotype has at least ten counts. V gene TRBV6-1 combines with J gene TRBJ2-3, with 15 bases aligning to TRBD2. The CDR3 consists of 17 residues. J gave up 5 bases and V 5 bases, and 8 bases lay outside the gene matches. Germline CDR1 reads MNHNS; CDR2 reads SASEGT. Here the CDR3 reads CASSPTGLAGGGDTQYF. The CDR3 nucleotides are TGTGCCAGCAGTCCAACTGGACTAGCGGGAGGGGGAGATACGCAGTATTTT.

This clonotype was seen many times. This chain uses TRBV5-1 with TRBJ2-1; TRBD1 might be the D (6 bases). The germline V gene has CDR1 SGHRS and CDR2 YFSETQ. V was pared by 0 bases and J by 7 bases, with 20 bases between. This CDR3 is built from 17 residues. The CDR3 region is CASSLDPLWAGENEQFF. In DNA, the CDR3 is TGCGCCAGCAGCTTGGACCCCCTTTGGGCAGGGGAAAATGAGCAGTTCTTC.

CDR3 sequence (DNA): TGTGCCAGCAGCCAAGACGACAGGGGCTACACCTTC. Translated: CASSQDDRGYTF. J is TRBJ1-2 and V is TRBV3-1; D is possibly TRBD1 (6 bases). Between the trimmed V and J ends, which lost 0 bases and 8 bases, there was a span of 7 bases. This CDR3 is built from 12 residues. Germline V CDR1 and CDR2: LGHDT, YNNKEL (reference sequence).

This clonotype occurred a few times. V is TRBV7-3 and J is TRBJ2-3; D unresolved. This CDR3 has 14 amino acids. From germline, CDR1 is SGHTA and CDR2 FQGTGA. V was clipped by 3 bases and J by 6 bases, with 13 bases between them. The CDR3 region is CASSFTANPDTQYF. CDR3 nucleotides: TGTGCCAGCAGCTTTACGGCTAACCCCGATACGCAGTATTTT.

This rearrangement joins TRBV19 to TRBJ2-7; 7 bases line up with TRBD1. The V gene end was trimmed by 6 bases and the J gene end by 5 bases; junction bases not matched to a gene: 13. CDR1 and CDR2 (germline): LNHDA, SQIVND (reference sequence). The CDR3 covers 15 residues. In DNA, the CDR3 is TGTGCCAGTAGCCTCGAGGGGGCGAATATCAACGAGCAGTACTTC. As protein: CASSLEGANINEQYF.

This clonotype showed up just once. The rearrangement uses TRBV9 and TRBJ2-7; D is possibly TRBD2 (6 bases). The germline V gene has CDR1 SGDLS and CDR2 YYNGEE. This CDR3 is 16 amino acids long. V dropped 0 bases and J dropped 3 bases, with 16 bases sitting between them. The CDR3 DNA is TGTGCCAGCAGCGTAGGGGCCTCTAGCGACCTCTACGAGCAGTACTTC. Translated, it gives CASSVGASSDLYEQYF.

The table lists this clonotype with many counts. The chain employs TRBV5-5 and TRBJ2-7; no clear D gene. This CDR3 has 14 residues. Germline V gives CDR1 SGHKS, CDR2 YYEKEE (reference sequence). V gave up 4 bases and J gave up 0 bases, with 11 bases separating them. The DNA for the CDR3 is TGTGCCAGCAGCCAAGGACCGATCTCCTACGAGCAGTACTTC. It encodes CASSQGPISYEQYF.

In this sample, this clonotype turned up many times. The rearrangement uses TRBV5-1 and TRBJ2-2; 7 bases fit TRBD2. Germline assignment: CDR1 SGHRS and CDR2 YFSETQ. V shed 6 bases, J shed 6 bases, and the junction held 8 bases outside the gene matches. There are 14 residues in the CDR3. In DNA form, the CDR3 reads TGCGCCAGCAAGCTCAGGGAGGGCGCCGGGGAGCTGTTTTTT. Its protein is CASKLREGAGELFF.

This clonotype showed up just a few times. The chain uses TRBV6-2 or TRBV6-3 and TRBJ2-3; TRBD2 matches at 8 bases. V shed 0 bases and J 7 bases; nucleotides not matched to a gene: 6. Per germline, CDR1 MNHEY and CDR2 SVGEGT. The CDR3 length is 15 residues. The DNA for the CDR3 is TGTGCCAGCAGTTACTCGACCGGGGGGGCGCATACGCAGTATTTT. It yields the protein CASSYSTGGAHTQYF.

The table lists this clonotype with many counts. The gene calls are TRBV20-1 and TRBJ1-1; a weak D match, TRBD1 (5 bases). This CDR3 spans 13 amino acids. The germline CDR1 and CDR2 sequences are DFQATT and SNEGSKA (reference sequence). Trimming left V 6 bases short and J 3 bases short, with 14 bases between. The CDR3 spells CSARSGVDTEAFF. The CDR3 bases are TGCAGTGCAAGATCGGGGGTAGACACTGAAGCTTTCTTT.

At least ten counts were recorded for this clonotype. In DNA form, the CDR3 reads TGTGCCAGCACCCAAAAACAGGGGCAAGGCTACAATGAGCAGTTCTTC. Translating gives CASTQKQGQGYNEQFF. V gene TRBV12-3 or TRBV12-4 combines with J gene TRBJ2-1, with 7 bases aligning to TRBD1. The CDR3 spans 16 residues. With 7 bases clipped from V and 3 bases from J, the junction kept 12 bases outside the gene matches.

This clonotype was seen ten or more times. The J gene is TRBJ2-1, the V gene TRBV12-3 or TRBV12-4; the match to TRBD1 covers 8 bases. The CDR3 is 15 amino acids. Trimming cost V 2 bases and J 10 bases; bases outside gene matches: 10. The chain's CDR3 is CASSLSIGQGREQFF. CDR3 sequence (DNA): TGTGCCAGCAGTTTATCCATCGGACAGGGCCGGGAGCAGTTCTTC.

V usage is TRBV2 and J usage is TRBJ1-2, with 7 bases matching TRBD1. Germline V gives CDR1 SNHLY, CDR2 FYNNEI. The V segment lost 6 bases and the J segment 2 bases; nucleotides outside the gene matches: 6. There are 14 residues in the CDR3. CDR3 nucleotide sequence: TGTGCCAGCAGAGACAGGGAGGGGAACTATGGCTACACCTTC. It specifies CASRDREGNYGYTF.

This clonotype showed up just a few times. The chain has TRBV20-1 and TRBJ1-1, with D unresolved. Trimming removed 5 bases from V and 2 bases from J, with 18 bases in between. The CDR3 runs 15 residues. Germline assignment: CDR1 DFQATT and CDR2 SNEGSKA (reference sequence). CDR3 nucleotides: TGCAGTGCTTACCCCCCTGAGACATCTAACACTGAAGCTTTCTTT. Its translation: CSAYPPETSNTEAFF.

This clonotype was recorded a few times. The chain recombines TRBV5-4 with TRBJ1-1, with D possibly matching TRBD1 (6 bases). Germline CDR1 and CDR2: SGHNT and YYREEE (reference sequence). Trimming shortened V by 1 base and J by 4 bases, and 17 bases separated the two germline ends. The CDR3 totals 16 residues. The CDR3 DNA reads as TGTGCCAGCAGCTTGATCGGCGGCGGCAGGGGCACTGAAGCTTTCTTT. It translates to CASSLIGGGRGTEAFF.

This clonotype has just a few counts. The chain employs TRBV18 and TRBJ2-5, with D tentatively TRBD2 (5 bases). V shed 3 bases and J shed 5 bases, with 10 bases lying between them. CDR1 and CDR2 from the germline V gene are KGHSH and LQKENI. The CDR3 runs to 13 residues. The CDR3 DNA sequence: TGTGCCAGCTCACCCGAGAGGGTCGAGACCCAGTACTTC. Translated: CASSPERVETQYF.

This clonotype has a handful of counts. The chain links TRBV9 to TRBJ1-2; D perhaps matches TRBD1 (6 bases). This CDR3 contains 13 residues. Trimming took 0 bases from V and 8 from J, leaving 11 bases between them. CDR1 SGDLS and CDR2 YYNGEE come from the germline V gene. CDR3 nucleotides: TGTGCCAGCAGCGTAGGAGGGGGAGAGGGCTACACCTTC. Its protein is CASSVGGGEGYTF. The full variable domain, its missing parts supplied by reference TRBV9 and TRBJ1-2, is DSGVTQTPKHLITATGQRVTLRCSPRSGDLSVYWYQQSLDQGLQFLIQYYNGEERAKGNILERFSAQQFPDLHSELNLSSLELGDSALYFCASSVGGGEGYTFGSGTRLTVV.

This clonotype was picked up a small number of times. The V and J genes are TRBV3-1 and TRBJ2-1; 7 positions agree with TRBD2. Germline lookup yields CDR1 LGHDT and CDR2 YNNKEL (reference sequence). The CDR3 totals 13 residues. After removal of 5 bases from V and 6 bases from J, the junction contained 4 bases not matched to a gene. DNA of the CDR3: TGTGCCAGCAGCTCCACTAGCGCCAATGAGCAGTTCTTC. It codes for CASSSTSANEQFF.

In the case of this clonotype: The germline gene is not matched at one end of the junction; a read error may be the cause. The chain uses TRBV2 and TRBJ2-1, with D tentatively TRBD1 or TRBD2 (5 bases each). Germline V CDR1 and CDR2: SNHLY, FYNNEI. This CDR3 comprises 18 residues. The CDR3 sequence is CACSFGGVGLISGNEQFF. The CDR3 coding sequence is TGTGCCTGCAGTTTTGGGGGTGTAGGCTTGATTTCGGGCAATGAGCAGTTCTTC.

This clonotype was seen more than once but under ten times. This chain uses TRBV6-5 with TRBJ2-7, with D uncertain. In germline, CDR1 is MNHEY, CDR2 SVGAGI. Between the trimmed V and J ends, which lost 2 bases and 0 bases, there was a span of 14 bases. There are 16 residues in the CDR3. CDR3 DNA sequence: TGTGCCAGCAGTTACAACGGGCCCCTCCCCTCCTACGAGCAGTACTTC. This gives the protein CASSYNGPLPSYEQYF.

This clonotype came up many times. This chain links TRBV6-2 or TRBV6-3 with TRBJ1-1; D is unresolved. CDR3 length equals 11 residues. V was clipped by 7 bases and J by 2 bases, with 5 bases between them. Germline lookup yields CDR1 MNHEY and CDR2 SVGEGT. DNA for the CDR3: TGTGCCAGCAAGGAAAACACTGAAGCTTTCTTT. Translated, it gives CASKENTEAFF.

This clonotype was seen repeatedly, ten times or more. This rearrangement joins TRBV7-9 to TRBJ2-7; D is uncertain. Germline V CDR1 and CDR2: SEHNR, FQNEAQ (reference sequence). This CDR3 has 14 residues. V was cut by 3 bases and J by 4 bases, with 13 bases left in between. This CDR3 reads CASSLEAILYEQYF. The CDR3 DNA sequence: TGTGCCAGCAGCTTGGAAGCGATCCTTTACGAGCAGTACTTC.

Details on this clonotype: This may be a read error: a much more frequent sequence differs by one nucleotide. J is TRBJ2-3 and V is TRBV12-3 or TRBV12-4; TRBD2 matches at 8 bases. The J segment lost 2 bases and the V segment lost 6 bases, leaving 1 base of the junction unmatched. There are 13 residues in the CDR3. DNA of the CDR3: TGTGCCAGCAGGACTAGCGCCACAGATACGCAGTATTTT. It is translated as CASRTSATDTQYF.

The V and J genes are TRBV4-2 and TRBJ2-7, with 11 bases that match TRBD2. The germline V gene encodes CDR1 LGHNA and CDR2 YNFKEQ. The CDR3 is 16 amino acids. V shed 0 bases, J shed 5 bases, and the junction held 6 bases outside the gene matches. The CDR3: CASSQDLAGGLNEQYF. CDR3 DNA sequence: TGTGCCAGCAGCCAAGACCTAGCGGGGGGCCTCAACGAGCAGTACTTC.

This clonotype occurred many times. This chain joins TRBV15 and TRBJ2-2; the D gene could be TRBD1 or TRBD2 (5 bases each). CDR3 length equals 13 residues. Germline-derived CDR1 and CDR2 are LNHNV and YYDKDF (reference sequence). Trimming removed 11 bases at V and 7 bases at J, with 17 bases between. The CDR3 region is CAYGMGDGGELFF. The CDR3, as DNA: TGTGCCTACGGGATGGGGGATGGCGGGGAGCTGTTTTTT.